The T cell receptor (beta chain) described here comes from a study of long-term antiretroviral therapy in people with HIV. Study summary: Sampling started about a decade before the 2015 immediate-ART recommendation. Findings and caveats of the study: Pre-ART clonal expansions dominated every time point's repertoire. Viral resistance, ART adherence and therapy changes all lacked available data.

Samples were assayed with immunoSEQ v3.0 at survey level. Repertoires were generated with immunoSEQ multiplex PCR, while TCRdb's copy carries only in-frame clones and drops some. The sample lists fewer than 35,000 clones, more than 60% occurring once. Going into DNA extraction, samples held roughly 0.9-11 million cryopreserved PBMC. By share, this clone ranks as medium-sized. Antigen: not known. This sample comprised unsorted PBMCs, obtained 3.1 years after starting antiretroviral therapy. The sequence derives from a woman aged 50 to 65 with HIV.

The CDR3 spells CASSLEVGSEVYGYTF. The CDR3 DNA sequence: TGTGCCAGCAGCTTGGAGGTAGGGTCGGAGGTCTATGGCTACACCTTC. The chain links TRBV5-6 to TRBJ1-2, with D unclear. V lost 0 bases and J 4 bases, leaving 16 bases between the germline ends. The CDR3 totals 16 residues. CDR1 and CDR2 from the germline V gene are SGHDT and YYEEEE.